This TCR beta chain emerged from a study of blood T cells in healthy people across ages. Findings and limits, study-wide: A conclusive naive versus antigen-experienced comparison was prevented by the unsorted PBMCs. More naive CD4+ cells and higher diversity marked long-lived donors relative to aged donors.

The use of a sample-barcoded 5' primer and a J-beta primer mix characterized a second PCR of roughly 6 to 11 cycles. Any given sample supplied a minimum of 2.5 million CDR3-containing paired-end reads. TCRdb re-analysed the 5' RACE reads in MiXCR, keeping a single row per CDR3 protein. Counted here are around 1,000,000 distinct CDR3 sequences, 20% to 25% occurring once; the ten biggest clones make up approximately 0.75%. This clonotype came up a few times. Its target is not known. This sample was also put to use in a study of T cells of mothers and their children. From that report: Mothers gave over 8 million TCR beta CDR3 reads each, and children around 2.9 million each.

This sequence originates from a girl aged 2 to 9 in good health. Sequencing was done on a sample of blood.

The chain's CDR3 is CASSLVSGSGIQYF. CDR3 in DNA: TGTGCCAGCAGCTTAGTTAGCGGTTCGGGCATTCAGTACTTC. V is TRBV7-2 and J is TRBJ2-4; D may be TRBD2 (6 bases). With 1 base removed from V and 9 bases from J, the gap between germline ends came to 13 bases. CDR1 is SGHTA and CDR2 is FQGNSA in the germline V gene. The CDR3 runs 14 residues. The entire variable domain, with the rest obtained from reference TRBV7-2 and TRBJ2-4, is as follows: GAGVSQSPSNKVTEKGKDVELRCDPISGHTALYWYRQSLGQGLEFLIYFQGNSAPDKSGLPSDRFSAERTGGSVSTLTIQRTQQEDSAVYLCASSLVSGSGIQYFGAGTRLSVL.